This T cell receptor (beta chain) comes out of a study of T cell responses to AZD1222 COVID-19 vaccine. Regarding the study as a whole: At baseline, just a handful of AZD1222 recipients tested seropositive. Repertoires were collected only later (after the peak T cell response had occurred). Possibly, clonal diversity was underestimated; donors were largely white British and included more females. Vaccine-associated CD4 TCRs ranged over spike, dominating at 160-218 and 743-854.

Of note for this clone: The antigen remains unidentified.

Germline CDR1 and CDR2: SGHRS and YFSETQ. V gave up 0 bases and J gave up 4 bases; unmatched junction bases: 10. The CDR3 length is 17 residues. Clones were sequenced by immunoSEQ multiplex PCR, and TCRdb holds only the in-frame ones, with some missing. In the table there are 58,000 or so clones, 65% to 85% of which are singletons. The sequence was collected from an adult in good health. The starting material was peripheral blood, obtained on day 0 of AZD1222 vaccination. This sequence joins TRBV5-1 and TRBJ2-7; 10 bases fit TRBD1. The DNA for the CDR3 is TGCGCCAGCAGCTTGGGGGTGACAGGGGGCGTCCTTTACGAGCAGTACTTC. Translated, it gives CASSLGVTGGVLYEQYF.